Listed here are 8 T cell receptor beta chains from one sample, sequenced in a study of breast tumors, draining lymph nodes, adjacent tissues. TCRdb re-analysed the multiplex PCR reads in MiXCR, keeping a single row per CDR3 protein. The data hold about 16,000 distinct CDR3 sequences, with around 47% observed a single time. Sequenced material: tumor-adjacent breast tissue. The receptors were sampled from a female donor with breast cancer. Some clones in this sample may be carry-over from other donors' samples.

Details on this clonotype: Germline and junction disagree at one end, which may indicate a read error. The rearrangement joins TRBV7-8 to TRBJ2-5; 10 bases fit TRBD1. CDR1 and CDR2 (germline): SGHVS, FQNEAQ. The CDR3 contains 15 residues. CDR3 coding DNA: TGCGCCAGCAGCTTGGGACAGGGGTCCCAAGAGACCCAGTACTTC. Translated: CASSLGQGSQETQYF.

This clonotype is classed as medium-sized. The rearrangement joins TRBV7-2 to TRBJ1-3, with 9 bases lining up with TRBD1. CDR3 size: 14 residues. V lost 5 bases to trimming and J lost 8 bases; unmatched junction nucleotides: 7. CDR1 is SGHTA, CDR2 FQGNSA, per germline. CDR3 sequence: CASSNTGGADTIYF. Here the CDR3 DNA reads TGTGCCAGCAGCAACACAGGGGGCGCGGACACCATATATTTT.

This clonotype was observed once. The J gene is TRBJ1-4, the V gene TRBV7-9, with D tentatively TRBD1 (5 bases). Trimming shortened V by 6 bases and J by 2 bases, and 7 bases separated the two germline ends. The CDR3 is made up of 13 amino acids. The germline CDR1 and CDR2 sequences are SEHNR and FQNEAQ (reference sequence). The CDR3 is CASSRDTNEKLFF. CDR3 DNA: TGTGCCAGCAGTCGGGACACTAATGAAAAACTGTTTTTT.

This clonotype came up many times. The J gene is TRBJ2-5, the V gene TRBV29-1, with 7 bases lining up with TRBD2. V was pared by 4 bases and J by 2 bases, with 7 bases of the junction left unmatched. The germline V gene encodes CDR1 SQVTM and CDR2 ANQGSEA. The CDR3 is 14 residues long. For the CDR3, the DNA is TGCAGCGTTGGCTCTAGCGGTCCTCAAGAGACCCAGTACTTC. Translating gives CSVGSSGPQETQYF.

With regard to this clonotype: No conserved phenylalanine or tryptophan ends this CDR3, so it is likely a read error. This rearrangement joins TRBV7-9 to TRBJ2-5, with 7 bases identical to TRBD2. Germline CDR1 reads SEHNR; CDR2 reads FQNEAQ (reference sequence). The CDR3 covers 15 residues. V lost 6 bases and J lost 9; bases outside the gene matches: 16. The CDR3 protein is CASSTPGLLREAQYL. In DNA, the CDR3 is TGTGCCAGCAGTACCCCGGGACTCCTACGGGAGGCCCAGTACCTC.

A remark on this clonotype: At one end the junction does not follow the germline gene, possibly because of a read error. The chain uses TRBV6-2 or TRBV6-3 and TRBJ2-1; 7 nucleotides agree with TRBD1. CDR3 length: 15 residues. From germline, CDR1 is MNHEY and CDR2 SVGEGT. The CDR3 region is CASSHWDREYNERFF. The CDR3 nucleotides read TGTGCCAGCAGTCACTGGGACAGAGAGTACAATGAGCGGTTCTTC.

In its sample, this clonotype was seen many times. The V call is TRBV5-1, the J call TRBJ1-5; 10 bases fit TRBD1. Germline V CDR1 and CDR2: SGHRS, YFSETQ. This CDR3 has 15 amino acids. Germline trimming cut 4 bases from V and 6 bases from J; bases unmatched to any gene: 7. As DNA, the CDR3 is TGCGCCAGCAGCCCCGGGACAGGGGAGAGTCAGCCCCAGCATTTT. It yields the protein CASSPGTGESQPQHF.

By share of the sample, this clonotype is medium-sized (0.01 to 0.1%). J is TRBJ1-2 and V is TRBV4-3; D call uncertain. This CDR3 comprises 15 residues. CDR1 LGHNA and CDR2 YSLEER come from the germline V gene. With 0 bases removed from V and 3 bases from J, the gap between germline ends came to 11 bases. DNA of the CDR3: TGCGCCAGCAGCCAAGATAGGGTTCAGGACTATGGCTACACCTTC. Its protein is CASSQDRVQDYGYTF.